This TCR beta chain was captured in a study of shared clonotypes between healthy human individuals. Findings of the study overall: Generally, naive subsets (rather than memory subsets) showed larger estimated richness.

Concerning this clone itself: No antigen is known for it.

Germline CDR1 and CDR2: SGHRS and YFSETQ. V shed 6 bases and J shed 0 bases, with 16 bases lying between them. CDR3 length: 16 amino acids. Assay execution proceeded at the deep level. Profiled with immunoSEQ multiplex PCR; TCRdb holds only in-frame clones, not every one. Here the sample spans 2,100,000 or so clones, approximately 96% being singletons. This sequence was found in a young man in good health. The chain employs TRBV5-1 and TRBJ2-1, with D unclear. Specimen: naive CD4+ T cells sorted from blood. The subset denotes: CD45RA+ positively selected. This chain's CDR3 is CASTRGDPSSYNEQFF. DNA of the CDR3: TGCGCCAGCACCCGAGGAGACCCCAGCTCCTACAATGAGCAGTTCTTC.